Here is one T cell receptor (beta chain) with its context. The antigen is undetermined. These data are taken from a study of T cell responses to AZD1222 COVID-19 vaccine. Study-wide results and limits: Elevations in Spike-specific TCR breadth and depth followed administration of two AZD1222 doses. Just 5 to 7 people given AZD1222 tested seropositive at baseline.

The CDR3 consists of 14 residues. Trimming removed 5 bases at V and 0 bases at J, with 8 bases between. Germline V lookup: CDR1 SGHNT, CDR2 YENEEA. Profiling relied on immunoSEQ multiplex PCR, and the TCRdb table lists in-frame clones only, not all of them. The sample has some 79,000 clones; approximately 85% are singletons. The sample in question was peripheral blood, obtained 28 days after the second AZD1222 dose. The TCR comes from an adult who received the AZD1222 COVID-19 vaccine. The rearrangement links TRBV11-3 to TRBJ2-4; D uncertain. CDR3 nucleotides: TGTGCCAGCAGCCTAATACAAGCCAAAAACATTCAGTACTTC. It yields the protein CASSLIQAKNIQYF.